This passage covers 17 T cell receptor beta chains from one sample sequenced in a study of shared clonotypes between healthy human individuals. TCRdb keeps only in-frame clones here, not all; method: immunoSEQ multiplex PCR. The sample yields roughly 510,000 clones, around 79% seen once. The sample consisted of PBMCs. All receptors come from a woman in her thirties or forties in good health. Some clones in this sample may be carry-over from other donors' samples.

V usage is TRBV2 and J usage is TRBJ2-5; D not certain. The CDR3 contains 11 residues. Germline CDR1 reads SNHLY; CDR2 reads FYNNEI. Trimming pared 3 bases from V and 5 bases from J, leaving 4 bases between. The DNA for the CDR3 is TGTGCCAGCAGTGAGTACGAGACCCAGTACTTC. Translated, it gives CASSEYETQYF.

In DNA, the CDR3 is TGCAGCGTTGAAGGACGGAGTCTGGGGCCGCAAACCAACTATGGCTACACCTTC. Residues: CSVEGRSLGPQTNYGYTF. The rearrangement links TRBV29-1 to TRBJ1-2; D may be TRBD1 (5 bases). V was clipped by 1 base and J by 2 bases, with 23 bases between them. The CDR3 covers 18 residues. The germline V gene encodes CDR1 SQVTM and CDR2 ANQGSEA.

This clone came up many times. This chain joins TRBV7-3 and TRBJ2-2; D gene ambiguous. Trimming shortened V by 5 bases and J by 7 bases, and 14 bases separated the two germline ends. CDR3 length: 14 residues. CDR1 and CDR2 from the germline V gene are SGHTA and FQGTGA. The CDR3 DNA sequence: TGTGCCAGCAGCCCACCTGGTGGATACGGGGAGCTGTTTTTT. Encoded protein: CASSPPGGYGELFF.

This chain uses TRBV30 with TRBJ1-1; D unclear. V was cut by 1 base and J by 1 base, with 13 bases left in between. The CDR3 extends over 15 amino acids. CDR1 and CDR2 (germline): GTSNPN, SVGIG (reference sequence). In DNA, the CDR3 is TGTGCCTGGAGTGGGCCCTTTTCTGGGAACACTGAAGCTTTCTTT. Protein: CAWSGPFSGNTEAFF. Full variable domain (missing parts from reference TRBV30 and TRBJ1-1): SQTIHQWPATLVQPVGSPLSLECTVEGTSNPNLYWYRQAAGRGLQLLFYSVGIGQISSEVPQNLSASRPQDRQFILSSKKLLLSDSGFYLCAWSGPFSGNTEAFFGQGTRLTVV.

This clone was observed once. The genes are TRBV27 and TRBJ2-1, with D perhaps matching TRBD2 (7 bases). CDR3 size: 15 residues. The V gene's germline CDR1 is MNHEY and CDR2 SMNVEV (reference sequence). Trimming stripped 7 bases from V and 3 bases from J, with 16 bases between. CDR3 bases: TGTGCCAGCACCCCGGGGGGCGGAGGCTACAATGAGCAGTTCTTC. It is translated as CASTPGGGGYNEQFF.

This chain connects TRBV2 to TRBJ2-3; 7 bases match TRBD2. The CDR3 runs to 14 residues. Per germline, CDR1 SNHLY and CDR2 FYNNEI. J lost 3 bases, V lost 7 bases, and 7 bases had no gene match. The CDR3 region is CASTPGLRTDTQYF. The CDR3 DNA reads TGTGCCAGCACACCGGGACTAAGGACAGATACGCAGTATTTT.

This clone was found a few times. The genes are TRBV10-3 and TRBJ2-7; 11 bases are a match to TRBD1. The CDR3 is 14 amino acids. Germline loops: CDR1 ENHRY, CDR2 SYGVKD. J gave up 2 bases and V 6 bases, and 3 bases lay outside the gene matches. The CDR3 DNA is TGTGCCATCAGGAGGGACAGGGGGGCCTACGAGCAGTACTTC. The encoded protein is CAIRRDRGAYEQYF.

This clone occurred once. This chain uses TRBV7-9 with TRBJ2-1, with 10 bases identical to TRBD2. The V gene's germline CDR1 is SEHNR and CDR2 FQNEAQ (reference sequence). Losses at the gene ends were 5 bases for V and 4 bases for J; bases not matched to a gene: 5. The CDR3 is 15 residues long. CDR3 in amino acids: CASSPTSGEYNEQFF. For the CDR3, the DNA is TGTGCCAGCAGCCCTACTAGCGGGGAGTACAATGAGCAGTTCTTC.

This sequence joins TRBV6-1 and TRBJ1-5; D is uncertain. CDR1 is MNHNS, CDR2 SASEGT, per germline. V shed 5 bases and J shed 5 bases, with 13 bases lying between them. This CDR3 spans 14 amino acids. This CDR3 is CASSPRGRDQPQHF. Here the CDR3 DNA reads TGTGCCAGCAGTCCTCGGGGAAGGGATCAGCCCCAGCATTTT.

The genes are TRBV6-5 and TRBJ2-1; D unclear. Trimming cost V 6 bases and J 6 bases, with 9 bases left between them. The CDR3 covers 12 residues. Germline CDR1 and CDR2: MNHEY and SVGAGI. CDR3 sequence: CASSQGSNEQFF. As DNA, the CDR3 is TGTGCCAGCAGCCAAGGCAGCAATGAGCAGTTCTTC.

This clone appeared a few times. The genes are TRBV15 and TRBJ2-3; 8 nucleotides agree with TRBD2. This CDR3 comprises 16 residues. Unmatched junction bases numbered 9, after V lost 5 bases and J lost 2 bases. CDR1 and CDR2 from the germline V gene are LNHNV and YYDKDF (reference sequence). CDR3 nucleotides: TGTGCCACCAGCGAGGGCACTAGCGGCCACACAGATACGCAGTATTTT. It translates to CATSEGTSGHTDTQYF.

V is TRBV28 and J is TRBJ2-7; 7 bases align to TRBD2. Germline assignment: CDR1 MDHEN and CDR2 SYDVKM. This CDR3 region has 13 residues. Losses at the gene ends were 6 bases for V and 3 bases for J; bases not matched to a gene: 5. The CDR3 loop is CASRAGPSYEQYF. The CDR3, as DNA: TGTGCCAGCAGAGCGGGACCAAGCTACGAGCAGTACTTC.

The gene calls are TRBV4-1 and TRBJ1-2; possible D gene TRBD1, 6 bases. The CDR3 extends over 12 amino acids. V lost 6 bases and J lost 7, with 12 bases in between. Germline-derived CDR1 and CDR2 are MGHRA and YSYEKL. Here the CDR3 DNA reads TGCGCCAGCAGTCCCGGGACACGTGGCTACACCTTC. Translated, it gives CASSPGTRGYTF.

The chain couples TRBV28 to TRBJ2-6, with 9 bases matching TRBD1. CDR3 length: 17 amino acids. Germline V lookup: CDR1 MDHEN, CDR2 SYDVKM. V lost 7 bases to trimming and J lost 2 bases; unmatched junction nucleotides: 9. The CDR3 protein is CASKTGGDFTGANVLTF. The CDR3 coding sequence is TGTGCCAGCAAGACAGGGGGGGATTTTACTGGGGCCAACGTCCTGACTTTC.

The rearrangement uses TRBV13 and TRBJ2-1, with D possibly being TRBD2 (6 bases). CDR3 length: 12 residues. Trimming took 6 bases from V and 9 from J, leaving 12 bases between them. Germline V gene lookup returns CDR1 PRHDT and CDR2 FYEKMQ (reference sequence). The CDR3 region has the DNA TGTGCCAGCAGTTACGGGGGTGGTGAGCAGTTCTTC. This sequence encodes CASSYGGGEQFF.

The rearrangement joins TRBV4-2 to TRBJ2-1; TRBD2 matches 11 bases. This CDR3 spans 16 amino acids. V lost 1 base to trimming and J lost 7 bases; unmatched junction nucleotides: 6. Germline loops: CDR1 LGHNA, CDR2 YNFKEQ. The CDR3 DNA is TGTGCCAGCAGCCAAGTCGGGACTAGCGGAATAAATGAGCAGTTCTTC. Protein sequence: CASSQVGTSGINEQFF.

The chain employs TRBV11-2 and TRBJ1-4; D may be TRBD1 (6 bases). From germline, CDR1 is SGHAT and CDR2 FQNNGV. The V end lost 5 bases, the J end lost 3 bases, and 19 bases lay between the germline ends. This CDR3 is 17 amino acids long. The CDR3: CASSPNRGRAPNEKLFF. The CDR3, as DNA: TGTGCCAGCAGCCCCAATAGGGGGAGGGCCCCTAATGAAAAACTGTTTTTT.